The clone carrying this T cell receptor beta chain has just a few counts. Its antigen is as yet unknown. Combining a sample-barcoded 5' primer with a J-beta primer mix, a second PCR ran for 7 to 11 cycles. MiXCR, run by TCRdb on the 5' RACE reads, gives a single entry per CDR3 protein. Of around 780,000 distinct CDR3 sequences listed, roughly 50% are singletons. Each of the donors had roughly 10 milliliters of peripheral blood drawn into EDTA-treated Vacutainer tubes. Isolation per sample recovered at least 7 million PBMCs. The record originates from a study of blood T cells in healthy people across ages. The length of the CDR3 is 14 residues. The V gene end was trimmed by 2 bases and the J gene end by 7 bases; junction bases not matched to a gene: 6. The germline gives CDR1 DFQATT, CDR2 SNEGSKA (reference sequence). Study observations and caveats: Investigators viewed diversity estimates from one million T cells as underestimates, the study reported.

V usage is TRBV20-1 and J usage is TRBJ2-3, with 10 bases fitting TRBD2. Sequencing was carried out using blood. This receptor was identified in a man between 40 and 49 years old in good health. In DNA form, the CDR3 reads TGCAGTGCTAGACCCCAGCGGGAGGGATATACGCAGTATTTT. It codes for CSARPQREGYTQYF.